This T cell receptor beta chain comes out of a study of T cell clusters in autoimmune cytopenias. TRB amplification used 250 ng of peripheral blood genomic DNA. The CDR3 spans 16 residues. Germline V gene lookup returns CDR1 MDHEN and CDR2 SYDVKM. Notes on the study in general: Healthy donors had approximately 3.3-fold more exclusive TRB clusters than active autoimmune hepatitis patients. Functional roles of the in silico T cell clusters still await experimental validation.

Concerning this clonotype: No antigen is known for it.

Multiplex touch-down PCR amplified TRB using TRB-A and TRB-B pools in one tube. For each CDR3 protein, TCRdb gives one entry from its re-call of the multiplex PCR reads, without DNA. The table lists 3,400 or so distinct CDR3 sequences. The data also belong to a second study, concerning T cell repertoires in aging, cancer and after chemotherapy.

The TCR comes from a human donor in good health. The chain has TRBV28 and TRBJ1-2; TCRdb names TRBD1, which stays unverified in the absence of DNA. What was sequenced was peripheral blood. The CDR3 loop is CASSTPGQGANYGYTF.